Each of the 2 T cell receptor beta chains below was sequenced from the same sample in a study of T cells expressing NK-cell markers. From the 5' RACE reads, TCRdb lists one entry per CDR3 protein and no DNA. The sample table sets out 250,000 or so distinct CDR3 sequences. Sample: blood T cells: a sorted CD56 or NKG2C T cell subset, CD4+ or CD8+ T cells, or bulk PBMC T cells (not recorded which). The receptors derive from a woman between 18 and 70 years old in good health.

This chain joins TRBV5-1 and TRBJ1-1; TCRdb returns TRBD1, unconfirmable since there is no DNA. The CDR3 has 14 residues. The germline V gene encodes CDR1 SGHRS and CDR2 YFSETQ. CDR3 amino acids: CASRQGSSNTEAFF.

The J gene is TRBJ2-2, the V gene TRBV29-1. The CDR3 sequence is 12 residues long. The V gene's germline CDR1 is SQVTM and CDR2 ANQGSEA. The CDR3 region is CSVHIRTGELFF.